The entry below describes one T cell receptor (beta chain). What it recognizes is unknown. This sample was taken from a study of T-cell reconstitution after alpha-beta-depleted transplantation in children. Study-level findings and limits: Surviving thymic progenitors and recipient T cells were the source of high TCRbeta diversity at day 60 in some patients. It was newly produced T cells that mostly accounted for T-cell counts and diversity one year after transplant. In patients about two months after transplant, alpha-beta T cells reportedly arose from several hundred expanded graft clones.

The CDR3 has 13 amino acids. V was trimmed by 4 bases and J by 14 bases, leaving 20 bases between them. Unique molecular identifiers were incorporated during preparation of the TCRbeta library. TCRdb fed the PCR reads into MiXCR, producing one record per CDR3 protein. Of about 580,000 distinct CDR3 sequences listed, 27% are singletons. The TCR sequence derives from a boy under two years old with Wiskott-Aldrich syndrome, due to receive a stem cell transplant. The source material was PBMCs, sampled before TCRalphabeta/CD19-depleted stem cell transplant. The rearrangement uses TRBV12-3 or TRBV12-4 and TRBJ2-5; a weak D match, TRBD1 (5 bases). This chain's CDR3 is CASSSPKQEPRYF. In nucleotides, the CDR3 is TGTGCCAGCAGTTCACCAAAACAGGAGCCCAGATACTTC.